This T cell receptor (beta chain) was sequenced for a study of cytomegalovirus exposure and HLA in healthy donors. Study results and limitations: The HLA-A and HLA-B alleles of most subjects were reportedly predicted accurately from TCR beta sequences. A later analysis reportedly found that, within productive TCRs, an Asian-associated ancestry cluster had fewer N-insertions than the mean observed across the approximately 670 donors.

The PCR employed 60 Vbeta primers together with 13 Jbeta primers. Sequencing was performed with immunoSEQ multiplex PCR; in TCRdb, only in-frame clones are kept and a portion is missing. The sample carries about 180,000 clones, roughly 78% recorded once. This clone came up once. Its target is unknown. The CDR3 covers 13 residues. Trimming left V 7 bases short and J 0 bases short, with 13 bases between. Germline V gene data show CDR1 as SQVTM and CDR2 as ANQGSEA. V gene TRBV29-1 combines with J gene TRBJ2-7; TRBD2 is a possible D gene (6 bases). The receptor comes from a woman aged 30 to 39 in good health and CMV-seronegative. Source material: PBMCs. DNA for the CDR3: TGCAGCGCCAGGGACGGGAGCTCCTACGAGCAGTACTTC. This gives the protein CSARDGSSYEQYF.